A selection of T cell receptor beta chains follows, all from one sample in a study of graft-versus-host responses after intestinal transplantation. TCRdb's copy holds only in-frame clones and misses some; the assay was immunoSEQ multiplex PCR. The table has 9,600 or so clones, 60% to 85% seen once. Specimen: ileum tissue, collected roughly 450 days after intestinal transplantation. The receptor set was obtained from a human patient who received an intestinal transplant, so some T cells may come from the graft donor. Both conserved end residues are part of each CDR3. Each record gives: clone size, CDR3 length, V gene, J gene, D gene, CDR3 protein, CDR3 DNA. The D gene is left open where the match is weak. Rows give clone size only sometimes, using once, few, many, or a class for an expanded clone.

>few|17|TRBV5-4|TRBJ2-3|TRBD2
CASSLGLAGGSAGTQYF
TGTGCCAGCAGCTTGGGACTAGCGGGGGGGTCGGCGGGTACGCAGTATTTT
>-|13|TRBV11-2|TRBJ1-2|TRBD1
CASSPGQGYGYTF
TGTGCCAGCAGCCCTGGACAGGGCTATGGCTACACCTTC
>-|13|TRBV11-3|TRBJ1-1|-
CASSGQMNTEAFF
TGTGCCAGCAGCGGACAGATGAACACTGAAGCTTTCTTT
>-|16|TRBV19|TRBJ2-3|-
CASSIYPFPSTDTQYF
TGTGCCAGTAGTATATATCCTTTCCCTAGCACAGATACGCAGTATTTT
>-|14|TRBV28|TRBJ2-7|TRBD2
CASTKRGSTYEQYF
TGTGCCAGCACAAAGCGGGGATCGACCTACGAGCAGTACTTC
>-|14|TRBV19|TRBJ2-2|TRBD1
CASTDRTYTGELFF
TGTGCCAGTACGGACAGGACATACACCGGGGAGCTGTTTTTT
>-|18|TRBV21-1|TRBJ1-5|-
CASTNDGGGKIGNQPQHF
TGTGCCAGCACCAATGACGGGGGAGGGAAGATTGGCAATCAGCCCCAGCATTTT
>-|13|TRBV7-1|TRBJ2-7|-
CASSLNLGTEQYF
TGTGCCAGCAGCTTAAATCTAGGGACCGAGCAGTACTTC
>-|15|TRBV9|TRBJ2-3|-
CASSVEDLGIDTQYF
TGTGCCAGCAGCGTTGAGGACCTTGGGATAGATACGCAGTATTTT
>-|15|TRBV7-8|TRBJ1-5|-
CASSLEDSSNQPQHF
TGTGCCAGCAGCTTAGAGGACAGCTCGAATCAGCCCCAGCATTTT
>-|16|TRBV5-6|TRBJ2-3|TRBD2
CASSFNAGGPGDTQYF
TGTGCCAGCAGCTTCAATGCGGGGGGGCCGGGAGATACGCAGTATTTT
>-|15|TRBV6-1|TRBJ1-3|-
CASSDTGHSGNTIYF
TGTGCCAGCAGTGACACGGGACACTCTGGAAACACCATATATTTT
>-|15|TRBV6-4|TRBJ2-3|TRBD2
CASSDSSGGADTQYF
TGTGCCAGCAGTGACTCTAGCGGGGGGGCCGATACGCAGTATTTT
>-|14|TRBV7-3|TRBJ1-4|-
CASRAGPNNEKLFF
TGTGCCAGCAGGGCAGGACCCAATAATGAAAAACTGTTTTTT
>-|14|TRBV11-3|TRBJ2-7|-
CATKNDPVAYEQYF
TGTGCCACCAAAAATGACCCGGTGGCCTACGAGCAGTACTTC
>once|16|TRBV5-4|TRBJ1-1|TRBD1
CASSLKSTGVSTEAFF
TGTGCCAGCAGCTTAAAGTCCACAGGGGTTAGCACTGAAGCTTTCTTT
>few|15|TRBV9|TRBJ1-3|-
CASSVAPGLGNTIYF
TGTGCCAGCAGCGTAGCTCCAGGGTTGGGCAACACCATATATTTT
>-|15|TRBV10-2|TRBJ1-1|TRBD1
CASSEWIDRGLEAFF
TGCGCCAGCAGTGAATGGATTGACAGGGGGCTTGAAGCTTTCTTT
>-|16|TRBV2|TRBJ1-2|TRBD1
CASESRGRRGLNGYTF
TGTGCCAGCGAAAGTAGGGGGCGACGGGGACTGAATGGCTACACCTTC
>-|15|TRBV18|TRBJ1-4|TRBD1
CASSPTGQSNEKLFF
TGTGCCAGCTCACCCACGGGACAGAGTAATGAAAAACTGTTTTTT
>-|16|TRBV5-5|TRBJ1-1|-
CASSPNSAALNTEAFF
TGTGCCAGCAGCCCCAACTCTGCGGCCTTGAACACTGAAGCTTTCTTT
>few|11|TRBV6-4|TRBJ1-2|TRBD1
CASSGQGGYTF
TGTGCCAGCAGTGGACAGGGTGGCTACACCTTC
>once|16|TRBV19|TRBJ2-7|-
CASSPMDSGFSYEQYF
TGTGCCAGTAGTCCCATGGATAGCGGATTCTCCTACGAGCAGTACTTC
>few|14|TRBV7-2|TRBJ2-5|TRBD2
CASSRGGAGETQYF
TGTGCCAGCAGCCGCGGGGGGGCCGGGGAGACCCAGTACTTC
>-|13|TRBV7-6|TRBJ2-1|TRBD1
CAGSPWTGDEQFF
TGTGCCGGCAGCCCCTGGACAGGGGATGAGCAGTTCTTC
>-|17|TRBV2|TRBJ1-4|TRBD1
CASSGLLGTVTNEKLFF
TGTGCCAGCAGTGGCCTACTAGGGACAGTAACTAATGAAAAACTGTTTTTT
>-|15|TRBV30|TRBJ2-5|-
CAWSVVPTMKETQYF
TGTGCCTGGAGTGTAGTTCCGACTATGAAAGAGACCCAGTACTTC
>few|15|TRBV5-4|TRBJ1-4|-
CASSLDDRTNEKLFF
TGTGCCAGCAGCCTGGACGATAGAACTAATGAAAAACTGTTTTTT
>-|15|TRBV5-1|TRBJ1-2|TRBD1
CASSLEGQGPYGYTF
TGCGCCAGCAGCTTGGAGGGACAGGGTCCCTATGGCTACACCTTC
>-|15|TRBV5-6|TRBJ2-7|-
CASSSPQGRNYEQYF
TGTGCCAGCAGCTCCCCTCAGGGGCGGAACTACGAGCAGTACTTC
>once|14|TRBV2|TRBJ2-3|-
CACIVLRGTDTQYF
TGTGCCTGTATAGTCCTCAGGGGCACAGATACGCAGTATTTT
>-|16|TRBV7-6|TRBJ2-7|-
CVSSPQVGGSSYEQYF
TGTGTCAGCAGCCCCCAGGTGGGGGGCTCCTCCTACGAGCAGTACTTC
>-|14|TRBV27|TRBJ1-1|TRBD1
CASSKPGQGSEAFF
TGTGCCAGCAGTAAACCGGGACAGGGTTCCGAAGCTTTCTTT
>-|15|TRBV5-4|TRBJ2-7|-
CASSLKSGRAYEQYF
TGTGCCAGCAGCTTGAAGTCCGGCCGAGCCTACGAGCAGTACTTC
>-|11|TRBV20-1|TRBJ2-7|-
CSGADGGEQYF
TGCAGTGGGGCGGACGGAGGGGAGCAGTACTTC
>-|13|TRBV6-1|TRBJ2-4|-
CASSEWDTNIQYF
TGTGCCAGCAGTGAATGGGATACAAACATTCAGTACTTC
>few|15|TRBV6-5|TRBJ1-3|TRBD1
CASRLTGGSGNTIYF
TGTGCCAGCAGACTAACAGGGGGCTCTGGAAACACCATATATTTT
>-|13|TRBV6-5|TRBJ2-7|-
CASSYQEHYEQYF
TGTGCCAGCAGTTACCAGGAACACTACGAGCAGTACTTC
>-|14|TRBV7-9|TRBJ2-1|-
CASSRGANYNEQFF
TGTGCCAGCTCCCGGGGGGCGAACTACAATGAGCAGTTCTTC
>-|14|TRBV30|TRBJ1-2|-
CAWERVDNRYGYTF
TGTGCCTGGGAGAGGGTGGACAACCGCTATGGCTACACCTTC
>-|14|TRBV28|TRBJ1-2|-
CASSLFGGERGYTF
TGTGCCAGCAGTTTATTCGGGGGGGAGAGGGGCTACACCTTC
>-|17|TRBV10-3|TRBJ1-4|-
CATRPGPGESTNEKLFF
TGTGCCACCCGCCCGGGACCGGGAGAGTCGACTAATGAAAAACTGTTTTTT
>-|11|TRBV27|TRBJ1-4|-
CASRKGEFLFF
TGTGCCAGCAGGAAAGGGGAATTCCTGTTTTTT
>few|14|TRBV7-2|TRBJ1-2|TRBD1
CASSLQTGNAGYTF
TGTGCCAGCAGCTTACAGACAGGGAATGCTGGCTACACCTTC
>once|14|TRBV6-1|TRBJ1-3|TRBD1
CASTPDRLGNTIYF
TGTGCCAGCACCCCGGACAGGCTGGGAAACACCATATATTTT
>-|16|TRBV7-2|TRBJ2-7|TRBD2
CASSKQSGGLPYEQYF
TGTGCCAGCAGCAAACAGAGCGGGGGGCTTCCCTACGAGCAGTACTTC
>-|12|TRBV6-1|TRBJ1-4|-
CASSEYGEKLFF
TGTGCCAGCAGTGAATATGGAGAAAAACTGTTTTTT
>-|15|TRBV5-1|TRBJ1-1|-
CASSLAWTENTEAFF
TGCGCCAGCAGCTTGGCCTGGACAGAGAACACTGAAGCTTTCTTT
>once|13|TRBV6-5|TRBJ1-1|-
CASSLDGGTEAFF
TGTGCCAGCAGCCTAGATGGGGGGACTGAAGCTTTCTTT
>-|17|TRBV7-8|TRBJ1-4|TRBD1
CASSTGTGVRQAEKLFF
TGTGCCAGCAGCACGGGCACAGGGGTCCGACAGGCTGAAAAACTGTTTTTT